This T cell receptor (beta chain) is from a study of T cell responses to AZD1222 COVID-19 vaccine. General observations from the study: When two AZD1222 doses had been given, Spike-specific TCR breadth and depth rose. White British ancestry dominated among donors, who included more females, and clonal diversity was possibly underestimated. Among AZD1222 vaccinees, only five to seven were seropositive at baseline.

Method: immunoSEQ multiplex PCR; TCRdb's copy keeps in-frame clones and lacks some. There are around 64,000 clones in the sample; 80% to 90% occur only once, and about 6.3% lies in the top ten. Germline V CDR1 and CDR2: SGHVS, FQNEAQ. This CDR3 comprises 20 residues. J was trimmed by 0 bases and V by 5 bases; bases with no gene match: 15. This clone was seen only a few times. Its antigen remains unknown. This clonotype was sampled from an adult who received the AZD1222 COVID-19 vaccine. The rearrangement joins TRBV7-8 to TRBJ2-4; 11 nucleotides agree with TRBD1. Sequenced here: peripheral blood, sampled 28 days after the second AZD1222 dose. The CDR3 loop is CASSQSNRDRGVKAKNIQYF. The CDR3 DNA is TGTGCCAGCAGCCAATCTAACCGGGACAGGGGGGTGAAAGCCAAAAACATTCAGTACTTC.